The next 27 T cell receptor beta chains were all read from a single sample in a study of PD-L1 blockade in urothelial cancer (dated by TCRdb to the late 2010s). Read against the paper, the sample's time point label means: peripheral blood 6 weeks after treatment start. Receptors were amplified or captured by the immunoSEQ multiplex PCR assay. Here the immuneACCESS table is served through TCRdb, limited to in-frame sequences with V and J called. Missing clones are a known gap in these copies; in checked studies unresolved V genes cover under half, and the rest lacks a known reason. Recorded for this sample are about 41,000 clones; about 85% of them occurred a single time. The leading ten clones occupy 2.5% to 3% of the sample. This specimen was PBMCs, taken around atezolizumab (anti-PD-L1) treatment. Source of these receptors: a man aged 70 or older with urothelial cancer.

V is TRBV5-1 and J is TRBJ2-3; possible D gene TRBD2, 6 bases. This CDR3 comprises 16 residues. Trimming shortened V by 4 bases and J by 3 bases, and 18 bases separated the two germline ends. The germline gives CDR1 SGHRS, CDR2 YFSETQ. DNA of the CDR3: TGCGCCAGCAGCCCCCCGTTAGCGGTTCAGACAGATACGCAGTATTTT. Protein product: CASSPPLAVQTDTQYF.

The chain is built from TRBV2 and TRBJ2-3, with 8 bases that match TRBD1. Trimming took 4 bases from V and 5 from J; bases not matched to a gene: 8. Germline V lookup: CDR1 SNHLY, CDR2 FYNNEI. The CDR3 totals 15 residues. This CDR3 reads CASSVQGVGLDTQYF. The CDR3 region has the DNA TGTGCCAGCAGTGTACAGGGGGTCGGGTTAGATACGCAGTATTTT.

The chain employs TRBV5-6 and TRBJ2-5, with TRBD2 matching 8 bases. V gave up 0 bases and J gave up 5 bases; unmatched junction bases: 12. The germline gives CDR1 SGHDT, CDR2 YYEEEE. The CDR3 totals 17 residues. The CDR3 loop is CASSLEEAAGVRETQYF. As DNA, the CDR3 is TGTGCCAGCAGCTTGGAGGAGGCAGCGGGAGTGCGCGAGACCCAGTACTTC.

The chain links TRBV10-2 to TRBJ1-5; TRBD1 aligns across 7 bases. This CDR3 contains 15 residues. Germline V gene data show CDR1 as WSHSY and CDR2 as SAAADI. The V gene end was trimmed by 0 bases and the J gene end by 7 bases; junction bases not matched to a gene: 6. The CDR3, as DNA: TGCGCCAGCAGTGAGTCGATAGGGGGCGGGCAGCCCCAGCATTTT. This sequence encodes CASSESIGGGQPQHF.

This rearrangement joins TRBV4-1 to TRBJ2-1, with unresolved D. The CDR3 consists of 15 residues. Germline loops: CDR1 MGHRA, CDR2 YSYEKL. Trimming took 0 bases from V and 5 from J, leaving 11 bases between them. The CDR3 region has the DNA TGCGCCAGCAGCCAAGAAGTGGGCAGAAACAATGAGCAGTTCTTC. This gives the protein CASSQEVGRNNEQFF.

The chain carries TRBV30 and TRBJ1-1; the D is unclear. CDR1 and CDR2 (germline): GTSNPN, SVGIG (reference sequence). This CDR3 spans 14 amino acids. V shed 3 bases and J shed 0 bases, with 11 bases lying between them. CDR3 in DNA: TGTGCCTGGAGATCTGGTCGGGTGAACACTGAAGCTTTCTTT. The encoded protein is CAWRSGRVNTEAFF.

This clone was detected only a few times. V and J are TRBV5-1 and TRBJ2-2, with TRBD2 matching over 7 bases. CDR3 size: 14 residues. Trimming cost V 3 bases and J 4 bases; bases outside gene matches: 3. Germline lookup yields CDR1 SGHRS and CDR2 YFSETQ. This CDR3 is CASSWGLRTGELFF. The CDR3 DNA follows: TGCGCCAGCAGCTGGGGACTACGCACCGGGGAGCTGTTTTTT.

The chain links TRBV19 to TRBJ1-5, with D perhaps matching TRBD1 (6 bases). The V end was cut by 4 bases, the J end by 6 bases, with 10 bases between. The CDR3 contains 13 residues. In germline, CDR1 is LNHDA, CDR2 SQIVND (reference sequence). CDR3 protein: CASSTRTVQPQHF. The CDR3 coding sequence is TGTGCCAGTAGTACCCGGACAGTTCAGCCCCAGCATTTT. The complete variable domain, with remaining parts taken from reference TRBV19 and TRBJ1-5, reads DGGITQSPKYLFRKEGQNVTLSCEQNLNHDAMYWYRQDPGQGLRLIYYSQIVNDFQKGDIAEGYSVSREKKESFPLTVTSAQKNPTAFYLCASSTRTVQPQHFGDGTRLSIL.

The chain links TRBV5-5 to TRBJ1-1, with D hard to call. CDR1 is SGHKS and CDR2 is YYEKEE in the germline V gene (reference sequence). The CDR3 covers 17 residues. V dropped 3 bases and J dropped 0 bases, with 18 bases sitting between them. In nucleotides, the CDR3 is TGTGCCAGCAGCTCCCTGTTGGGCAGCCACATGAACACTGAAGCTTTCTTT. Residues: CASSSLLGSHMNTEAFF.

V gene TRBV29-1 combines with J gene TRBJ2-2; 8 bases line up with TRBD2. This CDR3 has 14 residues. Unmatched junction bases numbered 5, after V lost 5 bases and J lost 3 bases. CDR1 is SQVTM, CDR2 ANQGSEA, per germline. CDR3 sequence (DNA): TGCAGCGTTACACTAGCGGACTACACCGGGGAGCTGTTTTTT. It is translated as CSVTLADYTGELFF.

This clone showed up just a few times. The CDR3 nucleotides read TGTGCCAGCAGCTTCGGGGAGACCCAGTACTTC. As protein: CASSFGETQYF. This rearrangement joins TRBV5-6 to TRBJ2-5, with D hard to call. V gave up 2 bases and J gave up 5 bases, with 4 bases separating them. Germline V gene sequence: CDR1 SGHDT, CDR2 YYEEEE. The CDR3 totals 11 residues.

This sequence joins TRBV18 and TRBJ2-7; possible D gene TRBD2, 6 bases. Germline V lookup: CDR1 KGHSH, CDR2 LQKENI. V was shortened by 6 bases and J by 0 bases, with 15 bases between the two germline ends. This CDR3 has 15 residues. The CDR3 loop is CASSPYYGSSYEQYF. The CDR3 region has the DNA TGTGCCAGCTCGCCATATTACGGGAGCTCCTACGAGCAGTACTTC. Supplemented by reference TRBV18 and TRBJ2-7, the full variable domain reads NAGVMQNPRHLVRRRGQEARLRCSPMKGHSHVYWYRQLPEEGLKFMVYLQKENIIDESGMPKERFSAEFPKEGPSILRIQQVVRGDSAAYFCASSPYYGSSYEQYFGPGTRLTVT.

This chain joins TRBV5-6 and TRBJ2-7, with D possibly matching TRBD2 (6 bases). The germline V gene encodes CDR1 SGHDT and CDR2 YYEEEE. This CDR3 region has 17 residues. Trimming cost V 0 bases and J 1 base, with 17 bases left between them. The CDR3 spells CASSLEGSGRISYEQYF. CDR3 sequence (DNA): TGTGCCAGCAGCTTGGAAGGGAGCGGGCGTATTTCCTACGAGCAGTACTTC.

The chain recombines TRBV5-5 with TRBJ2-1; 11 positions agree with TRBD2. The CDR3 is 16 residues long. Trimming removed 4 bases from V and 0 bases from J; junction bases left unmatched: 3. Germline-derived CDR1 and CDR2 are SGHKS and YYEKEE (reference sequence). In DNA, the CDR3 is TGTGCCAGCAGCCTAGGACTAGCGGGCTCCTACAATGAGCAGTTCTTC. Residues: CASSLGLAGSYNEQFF.

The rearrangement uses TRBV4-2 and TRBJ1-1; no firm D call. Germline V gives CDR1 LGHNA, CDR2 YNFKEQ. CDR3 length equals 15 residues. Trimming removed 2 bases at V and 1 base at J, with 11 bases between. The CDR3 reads CASSQRAAGNTEAFF. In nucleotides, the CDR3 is TGTGCCAGCAGCCAAAGGGCGGCGGGGAACACTGAAGCTTTCTTT.

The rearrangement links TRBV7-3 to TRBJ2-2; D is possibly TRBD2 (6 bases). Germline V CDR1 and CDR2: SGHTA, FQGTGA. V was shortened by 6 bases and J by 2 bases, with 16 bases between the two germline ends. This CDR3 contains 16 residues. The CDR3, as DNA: TGTGCCAGCAGGGCCACGGGACTTCCAAACACCGGGGAGCTGTTTTTT. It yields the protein CASRATGLPNTGELFF.

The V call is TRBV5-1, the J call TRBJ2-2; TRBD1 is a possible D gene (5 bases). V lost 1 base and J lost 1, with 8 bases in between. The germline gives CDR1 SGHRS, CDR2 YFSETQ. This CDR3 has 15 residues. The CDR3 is CASSLIQVNTGELFF. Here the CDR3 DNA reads TGCGCCAGCAGCTTGATACAGGTGAACACCGGGGAGCTGTTTTTT.

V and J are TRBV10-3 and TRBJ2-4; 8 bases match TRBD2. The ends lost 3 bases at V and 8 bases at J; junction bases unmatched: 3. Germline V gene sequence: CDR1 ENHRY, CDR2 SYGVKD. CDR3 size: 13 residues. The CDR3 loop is CAISDGLADIQYF. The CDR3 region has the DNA TGTGCCATCAGTGACGGACTAGCCGACATTCAGTACTTC.

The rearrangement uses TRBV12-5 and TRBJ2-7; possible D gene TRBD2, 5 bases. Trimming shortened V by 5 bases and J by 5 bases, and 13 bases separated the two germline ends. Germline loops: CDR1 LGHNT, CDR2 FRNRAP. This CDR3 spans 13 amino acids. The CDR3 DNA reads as TGTGCTAGTGGTACAAGCCCGGGGAACGAGCAGTACTTC. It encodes CASGTSPGNEQYF.

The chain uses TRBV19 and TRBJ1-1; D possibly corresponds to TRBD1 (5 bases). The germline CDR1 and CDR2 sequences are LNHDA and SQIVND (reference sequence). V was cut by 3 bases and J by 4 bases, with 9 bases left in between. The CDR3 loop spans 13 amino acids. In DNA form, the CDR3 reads TGTGCCAGTAGTATGGCAGGGTTCACTGAAGCTTTCTTT. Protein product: CASSMAGFTEAFF.

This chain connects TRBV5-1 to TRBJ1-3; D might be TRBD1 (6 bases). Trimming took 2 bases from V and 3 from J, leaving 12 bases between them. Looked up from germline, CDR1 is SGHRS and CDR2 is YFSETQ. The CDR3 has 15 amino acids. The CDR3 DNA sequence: TGCGCCAGCAGCTTACAGGGTAGGGGTGGAAACACCATATATTTT. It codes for CASSLQGRGGNTIYF.

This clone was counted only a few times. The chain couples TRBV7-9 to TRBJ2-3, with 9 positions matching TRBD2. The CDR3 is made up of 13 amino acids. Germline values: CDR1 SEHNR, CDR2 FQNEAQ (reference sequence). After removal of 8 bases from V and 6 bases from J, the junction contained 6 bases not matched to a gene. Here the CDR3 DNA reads TGTGCCAGCGACGTAGCGGGAGTCGATACGCAGTATTTT. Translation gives CASDVAGVDTQYF.

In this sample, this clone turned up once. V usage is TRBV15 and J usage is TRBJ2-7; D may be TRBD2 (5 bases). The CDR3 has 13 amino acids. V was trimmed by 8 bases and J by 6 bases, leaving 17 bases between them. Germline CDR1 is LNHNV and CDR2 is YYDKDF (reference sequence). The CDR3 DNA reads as TGTGCCACCTCCCCCGAGGGCCTGGGCGAGCAGTACTTC. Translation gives CATSPEGLGEQYF.

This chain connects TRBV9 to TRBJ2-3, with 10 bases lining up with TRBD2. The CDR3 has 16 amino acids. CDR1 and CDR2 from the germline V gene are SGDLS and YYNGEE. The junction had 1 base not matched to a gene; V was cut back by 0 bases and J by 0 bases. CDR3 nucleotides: TGTGCCAGCAGCGTAGGGACTAGCGGAAGCACAGATACGCAGTATTTT. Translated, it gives CASSVGTSGSTDTQYF.

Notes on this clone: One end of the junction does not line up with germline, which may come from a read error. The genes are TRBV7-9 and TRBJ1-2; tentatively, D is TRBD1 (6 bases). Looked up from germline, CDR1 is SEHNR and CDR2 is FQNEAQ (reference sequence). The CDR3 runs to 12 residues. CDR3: CASSLISTGLAF. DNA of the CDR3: TGTGCCAGCAGCTTAATTTCGACAGGTCTTGCCTTC.

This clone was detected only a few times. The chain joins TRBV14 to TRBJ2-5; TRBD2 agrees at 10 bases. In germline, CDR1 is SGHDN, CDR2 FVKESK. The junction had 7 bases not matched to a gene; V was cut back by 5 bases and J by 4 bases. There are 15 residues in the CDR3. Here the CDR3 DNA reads TGTGCCAGCAGCTTTCTAGCGGGAGTATCAGAGACCCAGTACTTC. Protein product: CASSFLAGVSETQYF.

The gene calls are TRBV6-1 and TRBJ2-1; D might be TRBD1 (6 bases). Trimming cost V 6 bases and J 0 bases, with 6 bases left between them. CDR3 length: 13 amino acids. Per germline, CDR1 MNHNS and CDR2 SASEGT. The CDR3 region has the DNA TGTGCCAGCAGGGACAGCTCCTACAATGAGCAGTTCTTC. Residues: CASRDSSYNEQFF.